The clone carrying this TCR beta chain was observed many times. Its antigen is undetermined. This sample was taken from a study of early T cells in non-severe SARS-CoV-2 infection. Study overall: It was bulk RNA from unsorted whole blood that was sequenced, and the chains were unpaired.

General study results and limits: Private and CD4 specificities were missed by VDJdb matching, skewed to anti-spike CD8.

V was cut by 6 bases and J by 14 bases, with 14 bases left in between. CDR1 and CDR2 from the germline V gene are MNHEY and SVGAGI. The CDR3 spans 12 residues. The library protocol tagged individual cDNA molecules with unique molecular identifiers. TCRdb reanalysed the 5' RACE reads using MiXCR and keeps one entry per CDR3 protein. In the table there are roughly 29,000 distinct CDR3 sequences, about 4.6% of which are singletons. This chain links TRBV6-5 with TRBJ1-6; possible D gene TRBD1, 5 bases. This clonotype was obtained from an adult who was a healthcare worker with PCR-confirmed SARS-CoV-2 infection or an uninfected control (not recorded which). Sequences were obtained from whole blood. The CDR3 DNA follows: TGTGCCAGCAGCGCTACCGGGACCTCCCTCCACTTT. It specifies CASSATGTSLHF.